These 23 T cell receptor beta chains were all obtained from the same sample, sequenced in a study of shared clonotypes between healthy human individuals. Sequencing used immunoSEQ multiplex PCR; TCRdb keeps in-frame clones, though not all of them. The sample has about 2.3 million clones; around 90% are singletons. Sequencing input: naive CD4+ T cells from PBMCs. Indicated subset: CD45RA+ positively selected. The receptors here all came from a young man in good health. Some clones in this sample may be carry-over from other donors' samples.

The chain recombines TRBV7-9 with TRBJ1-4; D is unresolved. CDR1 and CDR2 (germline): SEHNR, FQNEAQ (reference sequence). The CDR3 sequence is 13 residues long. Trimming removed 5 bases at V and 2 bases at J, with 6 bases between. The CDR3 DNA reads as TGTGCCAGCAGCCCTATGACTAATGAAAAACTGTTTTTT. As protein: CASSPMTNEKLFF.

This chain connects TRBV5-4 to TRBJ2-3, with a tentative D call TRBD1 (6 bases). The CDR3 runs 13 residues. Germline CDR1 SGHNT, CDR2 YYREEE (reference sequence). V lost 3 bases to trimming and J lost 9 bases, with 14 bases between them. The CDR3: CASSSPGQGTQYF. In nucleotides, the CDR3 is TGTGCCAGCAGCTCCCCGGGTCAGGGGACGCAGTATTTT. The entire variable domain, with the rest obtained from reference TRBV5-4 and TRBJ2-3, is as follows: ETGVTQSPTHLIKTRGQQVTLRCSSQSGHNTVSWYQQALGQGPQFIFQYYREEENGRGNFPPRFSGLQFPNYSSELNVNALELDDSALYLCASSSPGQGTQYFGPGTRLTVL.

The V call is TRBV6-5, the J call TRBJ2-2; D gene ambiguous. Trimming pared 7 bases from V and 4 bases from J, leaving 7 bases between. CDR1 and CDR2 (germline): MNHEY, SVGAGI. The CDR3 contains 12 residues. The CDR3, as DNA: TGTGCCAGCACCAGCAGCACCGGGGAGCTGTTTTTT. It yields the protein CASTSSTGELFF.

Regarding this clone: The identical CDR3 is also encoded by other nucleotide sequences in the sample. The rearrangement uses TRBV27 and TRBJ2-2; D not resolved. From germline, CDR1 is MNHEY and CDR2 SMNVEV (reference sequence). This CDR3 is 13 amino acids long. V shed 3 bases and J shed 5 bases, with 7 bases lying between them. CDR3 protein: CASSFLGTGELFF. CDR3 coding DNA: TGTGCCAGCAGTTTCTTAGGGACCGGGGAGCTGTTTTTT.

This clone came up a few times. The V call is TRBV6-6, the J call TRBJ2-7; unclear D gene. The length of the CDR3 is 14 residues. V was clipped by 0 bases and J by 1 base, with 7 bases between them. The germline gives CDR1 MNHNY, CDR2 SVGAGI (reference sequence). The CDR3 sequence: CASSYSTQSYEQYF. The CDR3 DNA reads TGTGCCAGCAGTTACTCGACCCAGTCCTACGAGCAGTACTTC.

The chain employs TRBV5-1 and TRBJ1-4, with D perhaps TRBD1 (6 bases). Germline CDR1 and CDR2: SGHRS and YFSETQ. V lost 4 bases, J lost 7 bases, and 14 bases lay in between. The CDR3 sequence is 14 residues long. CDR3 sequence reads: CASSGGVVGEKLFF. CDR3 coding DNA: TGCGCCAGCAGCGGGGGCGTTGTGGGTGAAAAACTGTTTTTT.

This clone was observed a single time. The rearrangement links TRBV14 to TRBJ2-5; possible D gene TRBD1, 6 bases. The CDR3 is made up of 19 amino acids. V was clipped by 4 bases and J by 5 bases, with 29 bases between them. Germline V gene lookup returns CDR1 SGHDN and CDR2 FVKESK. The CDR3 loop reads CASSRFRLSGAASQETQYF. The CDR3 nucleotides are TGTGCCAGCAGCCGCTTCCGGCTTTCAGGGGCTGCCTCCCAGGAGACCCAGTACTTC.

In this sample, this clone turned up once. The rearrangement uses TRBV7-8 and TRBJ1-5; D is undetermined. V lost 2 bases, J lost 0 bases, and 14 bases lay in between. This CDR3 contains 17 residues. The germline gives CDR1 SGHVS, CDR2 FQNEAQ. The CDR3 nucleotides read TGTGCCAGCAGCTTAACCGGGAACAGCTATAGCAATCAGCCCCAGCATTTT. Protein: CASSLTGNSYSNQPQHF.

This chain connects TRBV4-3 to TRBJ2-7; 11 nucleotides match TRBD2. The CDR3 has 17 residues. With 0 bases clipped from V and 1 base from J, the junction kept 5 bases outside the gene matches. The germline V gene encodes CDR1 LGHNA and CDR2 YSLEER. The CDR3 region is CASSQDTGTSGSYEQYF. In DNA form, the CDR3 reads TGCGCCAGCAGCCAAGACACCGGGACTAGCGGTTCCTACGAGCAGTACTTC.

This rearrangement joins TRBV6-5 to TRBJ1-5; D might be TRBD1 (5 bases). The length of the CDR3 is 15 residues. Germline V lookup: CDR1 MNHEY, CDR2 SVGAGI. Trimming removed 5 bases from V and 1 base from J, with 12 bases in between. DNA of the CDR3: TGTGCCAGCAGTGGCCGGGGCCGCAGCAATCAGCCCCAGCATTTT. Residues: CASSGRGRSNQPQHF.

The chain is built from TRBV2 and TRBJ1-1; D is unresolved. This CDR3 is 15 amino acids long. CDR1 is SNHLY and CDR2 is FYNNEI in the germline V gene. Trimming took off 2 bases at V and 0 bases at J, with 10 bases between the two ends. CDR3 loop: CASSELVSLNTEAFF. In DNA, the CDR3 is TGTGCCAGCAGTGAACTAGTCAGCCTGAACACTGAAGCTTTCTTT. Filled out from reference TRBV2 and TRBJ1-1, the complete variable domain reads EPEVTQTPSHQVTQMGQEVILRCVPISNHLYFYWYRQILGQKVEFLVSFYNNEISEKSEIFDDQFSVERPDGSNFTLKIRSTKLEDSAMYFCASSELVSLNTEAFFGQGTRLTVV.

The V call is TRBV28, the J call TRBJ2-1; the D gene is possibly TRBD2 (5 bases). CDR1 is MDHEN, CDR2 SYDVKM, per germline. The CDR3 totals 15 residues. V was clipped by 6 bases and J by 4 bases, with 16 bases between them. The DNA for the CDR3 is TGTGCCAGCAGCCCCCCTTGGACTGGATACAATGAGCAGTTCTTC. Its translation: CASSPPWTGYNEQFF.

A remark on this clone: The sample contains more than one DNA sequence encoding this CDR3. This rearrangement joins TRBV6-6 to TRBJ2-3; D is unclear. The CDR3 has 11 amino acids. Between the trimmed V and J ends, which lost 8 bases and 4 bases, there was a span of 7 bases. Germline V lookup: CDR1 MNHNY, CDR2 SVGAGI (reference sequence). The CDR3 coding sequence is TGTGCCAGCTCCTATGCAGATACGCAGTATTTT. Amino acids: CASSYADTQYF.

This chain connects TRBV4-2 to TRBJ2-1; D unresolved. Germline V CDR1 and CDR2: LGHNA, YNFKEQ. The CDR3 sequence is 14 residues long. The ends were cut back, 0 bases at V and 7 bases at J, with 10 bases in the middle. CDR3 loop: CASSQDAKMNEQFF. CDR3 nucleotides: TGTGCCAGCAGCCAAGATGCGAAGATGAATGAGCAGTTCTTC.

This clone was observed a handful of times. The chain carries TRBV27 and TRBJ1-2; D unclear. The germline gives CDR1 MNHEY, CDR2 SMNVEV (reference sequence). V lost 5 bases and J lost 3, with 22 bases in between. The CDR3 is 17 amino acids. The DNA for the CDR3 is TGTGCCAGCAGTCCAAGGGTTGGAGGCCCCTTGGACTATGGCTACACCTTC. Its translation: CASSPRVGGPLDYGYTF.

V usage is TRBV9 and J usage is TRBJ1-3, with TRBD1 identical over 8 bases. CDR1 is SGDLS and CDR2 is YYNGEE in the germline V gene. This CDR3 is 17 amino acids long. V shed 3 bases, J shed 0 bases, and the junction held 8 bases outside the gene matches. DNA of the CDR3: TGTGCCAGCAGCGGACAGGGGAACAGGTACTCTGGAAACACCATATATTTT. Translating gives CASSGQGNRYSGNTIYF.

The chain couples TRBV5-1 to TRBJ1-3, with 7 bases fitting TRBD1. The CDR3 consists of 15 residues. V lost 4 bases to trimming and J lost 2 bases; unmatched junction nucleotides: 6. The germline V gene encodes CDR1 SGHRS and CDR2 YFSETQ. The CDR3 loop reads CASSLTGLTGNTIYF. CDR3 sequence (DNA): TGCGCCAGCAGCCTGACAGGGCTAACTGGAAACACCATATATTTT.

This clone occurred a few times. The sample holds other DNA sequences that translate to the same CDR3. The chain is built from TRBV18 and TRBJ1-4; 7 nucleotides match TRBD1. Germline lookup yields CDR1 KGHSH and CDR2 LQKENI. The CDR3 covers 15 residues. V lost 3 bases and J lost 0; bases outside the gene matches: 1. The CDR3 DNA reads as TGTGCCAGCTCACCGGGGACAGCAACTAATGAAAAACTGTTTTTT. Protein product: CASSPGTATNEKLFF.

There are a few counts of this clone. The chain has TRBV28 and TRBJ2-7; the D call may be TRBD1 or TRBD2 (5 bases each). Trimming left V 5 bases short and J 2 bases short, with 10 bases between. The CDR3 has 13 amino acids. The germline V gene has CDR1 MDHEN and CDR2 SYDVKM. The chain's CDR3 is CASSRDGAYEQYF. CDR3 DNA sequence: TGTGCCAGCAGTCGGGACGGAGCCTACGAGCAGTACTTC.

Notes on this clone: The same CDR3 also results from other DNA sequences found in this sample. The J gene is TRBJ2-7, the V gene TRBV9, with TRBD2 matching 12 bases. J was trimmed by 2 bases and V by 0 bases; bases with no gene match: 3. Germline V gene data show CDR1 as SGDLS and CDR2 as YYNGEE. The CDR3 has 16 residues. The CDR3 sequence: CASSVGLAGGPYEQYF. The CDR3 DNA is TGTGCCAGCAGCGTAGGGCTAGCGGGAGGGCCCTACGAGCAGTACTTC.

The rearrangement joins TRBV2 to TRBJ1-1; the D gene is possibly TRBD1 (6 bases). The length of the CDR3 is 13 residues. Trimming left V 4 bases short and J 4 bases short, with 10 bases between. Per the germline V gene, CDR1 is SNHLY and CDR2 is FYNNEI. CDR3 amino acids: CASSVTGITEAFF. The CDR3 DNA reads as TGTGCCAGCAGTGTCACAGGGATCACTGAAGCTTTCTTT. Based on the CDR3 plus reference TRBV2 and TRBJ1-1, the full variable domain is EPEVTQTPSHQVTQMGQEVILRCVPISNHLYFYWYRQILGQKVEFLVSFYNNEISEKSEIFDDQFSVERPDGSNFTLKIRSTKLEDSAMYFCASSVTGITEAFFGQGTRLTVV.

The chain carries TRBV5-1 and TRBJ2-7; 9 bases are shared with TRBD1. The CDR3 runs to 14 residues. V shed 4 bases, J shed 7 bases, and the junction held 9 bases outside the gene matches. Germline lookup yields CDR1 SGHRS and CDR2 YFSETQ. This CDR3 is CASSRGTGSGEQYF. The CDR3 DNA is TGCGCCAGCAGCCGGGGGACAGGGTCAGGAGAGCAGTACTTC.

With regard to this clone: The same CDR3 is also encoded by other DNA sequences in this sample. This chain links TRBV7-3 with TRBJ2-1; TRBD2 is a possible D gene (6 bases). CDR3 size: 14 residues. The V gene's germline CDR1 is SGHTA and CDR2 FQGTGA. V was clipped by 2 bases and J by 4 bases, with 9 bases between them. The CDR3 protein is CASSLGTAYNEQFF. Written as DNA, the CDR3 is TGTGCCAGCAGCTTAGGGACTGCATACAATGAGCAGTTCTTC.